This TCR beta chain was sequenced in a study of cytomegalovirus exposure and HLA in healthy donors. Study-wide context: Ancestry clustering placed 81% of 350 to 500 genotyped donors in the Caucasian-associated cluster.

About this clone: Its specificity is unknown.

The PCR employed 60 Vbeta primers together with 13 Jbeta primers. Sequencing used immunoSEQ multiplex PCR; TCRdb keeps in-frame clones, though not all of them. The sample holds hundreds of thousands of clones, roughly four fifths seen once. V shed 6 bases and J 1 base; nucleotides not matched to a gene: 2. Germline assignment: CDR1 WNHNN and CDR2 SYGVQD (reference sequence). This CDR3 has 13 amino acids. Study-wide results and limits: Associated with cytomegalovirus, according to the listing, were 170 or so TCR beta chains. Roughly uniform sequencing depth across donors was assumed, possibly incorrectly. In a later analysis, DRB1 alleles had the most associated TCRs; HLA-C alleles the fewest.

Material for sequencing was PBMCs. This clonotype was sampled from a woman aged 40 to 55 in good health and CMV-seronegative. This rearrangement joins TRBV10-1 to TRBJ1-1; 7 positions match TRBD1. CDR3 coding DNA: TGCGCCAGCAGAAGGGGGCCGAACACTGAAGCTTTCTTT. Translating it yields CASRRGPNTEAFF.